The present TCR beta chain was sequenced within a study of T-cell reconstitution after alpha-beta-depleted transplantation in children. The table lists this clonotype with many counts. As it was prepared, the TCRbeta library received unique molecular identifiers. One entry per CDR3 protein results from TCRdb running MiXCR on the PCR reads. The data contain 600,000 to 700,000 distinct CDR3 sequences, approximately 15% of them singletons. Trimming pared 1 base from V and 9 bases from J, leaving 13 bases between. Germline CDR1 is DFQATT and CDR2 is SNEGSKA (reference sequence). There are 13 residues in the CDR3.

The receptor's source is a human donor who donated a stem cell graft to a child with acute myeloid leukemia. The chain has TRBV20-1 and TRBJ2-4, with D possibly matching TRBD1 (6 bases). Material: PBMCs from the stem cell graft donor, obtained from the stem cell graft. The CDR3: CSARGPGEAIQYF. CDR3 DNA: TGCAGTGCTAGAGGACCAGGGGAAGCCATTCAGTACTTC.